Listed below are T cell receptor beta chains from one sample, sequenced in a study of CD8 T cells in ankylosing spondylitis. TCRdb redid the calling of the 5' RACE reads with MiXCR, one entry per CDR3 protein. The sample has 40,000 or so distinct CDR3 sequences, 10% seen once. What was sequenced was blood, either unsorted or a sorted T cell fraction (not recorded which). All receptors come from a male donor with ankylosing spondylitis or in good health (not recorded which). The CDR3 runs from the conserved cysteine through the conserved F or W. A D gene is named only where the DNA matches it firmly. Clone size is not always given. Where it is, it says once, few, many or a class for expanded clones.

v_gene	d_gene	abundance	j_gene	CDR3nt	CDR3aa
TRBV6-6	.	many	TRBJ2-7	TGTGCCAGCAGCCGAGGGAAGTCCGAGCAGTACTTC	CASSRGKSEQYF
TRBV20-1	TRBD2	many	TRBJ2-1	TGCAGTGCTAGGTCCGGACTAGGGCCATACAATGAGCAGTTCTTC	CSARSGLGPYNEQFF
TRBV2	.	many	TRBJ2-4	TGTGCCAGCAGTGAGGGTCAGATATATGATACCAAAAACATTCAGTACTTC	CASSEGQIYDTKNIQYF
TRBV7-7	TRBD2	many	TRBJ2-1	TGTGCTACGGGAAAAGGACTAGCGGGAACCAATGAGCAGTTCTTC	CATGKGLAGTNEQFF
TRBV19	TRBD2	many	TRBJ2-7	TGTGCCAGTAGTTACACTGGCGGGAGAGTAAACGAGCAGTACTTC	CASSYTGGRVNEQYF
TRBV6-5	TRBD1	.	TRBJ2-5	TGTGCCAGCAGTCCTACGAACAGGGGAGAGACCCAGTACTTC	CASSPTNRGETQYF
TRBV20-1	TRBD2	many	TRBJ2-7	TGCAGTGCTAGAGATCCCTGGGCTAGCGGCTACGAGCAGTACTTC	CSARDPWASGYEQYF
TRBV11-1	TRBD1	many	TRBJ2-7	TGTGCCAGCAGCCCTAAACCGGGACAGGGACACCCGGGCTACGAGCAGTACTTC	CASSPKPGQGHPGYEQYF
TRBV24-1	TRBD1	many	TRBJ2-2	TGTGCCACCAGTGACGTTACAGGGGGCCAAAGGACCGGGGAGCTGTTTTTT	CATSDVTGGQRTGELFF
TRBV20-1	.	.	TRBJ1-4	TGCAGTGCTAGGGGGCCAACTAATGAAAAACTGTTTTTT	CSARGPTNEKLFF
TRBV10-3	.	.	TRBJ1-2	TGTGCCATCAGCCCCGGGCCCCCAAGGGGAGATGCGGGAGGCTACACCTTC	CAISPGPPRGDAGGYTF
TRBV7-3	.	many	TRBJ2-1	TGTGCCAGCAGCTCCGAAAGCAGCTCCTACAATGAGCAGTTCTTC	CASSSESSSYNEQFF
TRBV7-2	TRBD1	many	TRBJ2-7	TGTGCCAGCAGCTTACCCTGGGACAGCTCCTACGAGCAGTACTTC	CASSLPWDSSYEQYF
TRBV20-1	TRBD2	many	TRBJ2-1	TGCAGTGCTAGAGATTGGGGGGGACTAGCGGGAAATGAGCAGTTCTTC	CSARDWGGLAGNEQFF